The rows below give T cell receptor beta chains drawn from one sample of a study of blood T cell repertoires in COVID-19. Repertoires were generated with immunoSEQ multiplex PCR, while TCRdb's copy carries only in-frame clones and drops some. The repertoire has about 52,000 clones, about 90% of them found once; the top ten carry around a sixth. Sequencing input: peripheral blood. The receptors stem from a human donor with active COVID-19. The donor label of this sample is uncertain. Each CDR3 is given with its conserved first and last residue. The order of the fields is J gene, D gene, clone size, V gene, CDR3 DNA, CDR3 protein. A D gene is named only where the DNA matches it firmly. Some rows have no size entry. The others give once, few or many, or a class for an expanded clone.

TRBJ2-7 TRBD2 - TRBV10-3 TGTGCCATCAGTGGAGGACTAGCGGGGGAGTACGAGCAGTACTTC CAISGGLAGEYEQYF
TRBJ2-3 - - TRBV10-3 TGTGCCATCAGTGCCGTGGGACTCGTCAGCACAGATACGCAGTATTTT CAISAVGLVSTDTQYF
TRBJ1-1 TRBD1 - TRBV10-3 TGTGCCATCACCGGGACAGCCGGGGGGGGCACTGAAGCTTTCTTT CAITGTAGGGTEAFF
TRBJ1-3 TRBD1 - TRBV18 TGTGCCAGCTCACCACAGGGGGCGGATGGAAACACCATATATTTT CASSPQGADGNTIYF
TRBJ1-1 - - TRBV5-4 TGTGCCAGCAGCAAAGGAAGAACTATGAACACTGAAGCTTTCTTT CASSKGRTMNTEAFF
TRBJ1-5 - few TRBV4-1 TGCGCCAGCAGCCAAGGGGCGAACAGGGGCAATCAGCCCCAGCATTTT CASSQGANRGNQPQHF
TRBJ2-2 TRBD1 - TRBV4-2 TGTGCCAGCAGCCAAAACAGGGGGTCGTCCGGGGAGCTGTTTTTT CASSQNRGSSGELFF
TRBJ2-2 - few TRBV7-3 TGTGCCAGCAGCTCCACAGGGTCCGGGGAGCTGTTTTTT CASSSTGSGELFF
TRBJ2-5 TRBD2 once TRBV13 TGTGCCAGCAGCTTAGGCCAGAGCGGGGGGATACAAGAGACCCAGTACTTC CASSLGQSGGIQETQYF
TRBJ1-4 TRBD1 few TRBV2 TGTGCCAGCATACCGGACAGGACTAATGAAAAACTGTTTTTT CASIPDRTNEKLFF
TRBJ2-3 TRBD1 - TRBV6-5 TGTGCCAGCAGTAAACAGACAGGGGTCACAGATACGCAGTATTTT CASSKQTGVTDTQYF
TRBJ1-3 TRBD1 - TRBV3-1/TRBV3-2 TGTGCCAGCAGCCAAGGACCTCAGGGGGCCGGAAACACCATATATTTT CASSQGPQGAGNTIYF
TRBJ1-2 - once TRBV7-3 TGTGCCAGCAGCTTCGATAGGGGGAACTATGGCTACACCTTC CASSFDRGNYGYTF
TRBJ1-5 - - TRBV6-5 TGTGCCAGCATCCCCTCGGTCAACAGCAATCAGCCCCAGCATTTT CASIPSVNSNQPQHF
TRBJ1-2 - - TRBV4-1 TGCGCCAGCAGCCAAGACGCAGGGGCCTATGGCTACACCTTC CASSQDAGAYGYTF
TRBJ1-6 - - TRBV5-6 TGTGCCAGCAGCTTGGGACAGCTGACTAATTCACCCCTCCACTTT CASSLGQLTNSPLHF
TRBJ2-5 TRBD2 - TRBV15 TGTGCCACCAGCAGCAATATAGCGGGGACCCAAGAGACCCAGTACTTC CATSSNIAGTQETQYF
TRBJ2-7 TRBD1 - TRBV19 TGTGCCAGTAGTATGGGAACAGGGGCCTACGAGCAGTACTTC CASSMGTGAYEQYF
TRBJ2-7 - - TRBV5-6 TGTGCCAGCAGCGGATGGTACAGGGATGGAACCTACGAGCAGTACTTC CASSGWYRDGTYEQYF
TRBJ2-3 - - TRBV11-2 TGTGCCAGCAGCTTAGTACCGCCAGGGCCACGTTATAGCACAGATACGCAGTATTTT CASSLVPPGPRYSTDTQYF
TRBJ2-7 - - TRBV5-6 TGTGCCAGCAGCATAAGGACAGATCCTAGCTCCTACGAGCAGTACTTC CASSIRTDPSSYEQYF
TRBJ1-5 - - TRBV10-3 TGTGCCATCAGTCCAAGCACAGGGTTTTGGCAGCCCCAGCATTTT CAISPSTGFWQPQHF
TRBJ2-2 - once TRBV27 TGTGCCAGCAGTACTGTGAACACCGGGGAGCTGTTTTTT CASSTVNTGELFF
TRBJ1-2 - - TRBV20-1 TGCAGTGCTAGTTACGGTGGTGGCTACACCTTC CSASYGGGYTF
TRBJ2-1 - - TRBV7-9 TGTGCCAGCAGCTTAGGGGCCAGGATTCTCTACAATGAGCAGTTCTTC CASSLGARILYNEQFF
TRBJ2-5 - - TRBV6-2/TRBV6-3 TGTGCCAGCAGCAACCTGCTAGTATCAGAGACCCAGTACTTC CASSNLLVSETQYF
TRBJ2-1 - few TRBV10-2 TGCGCCAGCAATCAGGCCTACATGTCCTACAATGAGCAGTTCTTC CASNQAYMSYNEQFF
TRBJ1-5 TRBD1 - TRBV6-5 TGTGCCAGCACCAAGGGTGGACAGGGAGGTCAGCCCCAGCATTTT CASTKGGQGGQPQHF
TRBJ1-6 TRBD1 once TRBV27 TGTGCCAGCAGTGTAGCTCTGGGACAGAGCTATAATTCACCCCTCCACTTT CASSVALGQSYNSPLHF
TRBJ1-1 - few TRBV6-6 TGTGCCAGCAGTTATTTTCTCGGGGACACTGAAGCTTTCTTT CASSYFLGDTEAFF
TRBJ1-1 - once TRBV27 TGTGCCAGCAGTCCCCGACAGGTTGTTATGAACACTGAAGCTTTCTTT CASSPRQVVMNTEAFF
TRBJ2-3 TRBD2 once TRBV5-1 TGCGCCAGCAGCCCTCGGGGGGATAGGACAGATACGCAGTATTTT CASSPRGDRTDTQYF
TRBJ1-1 TRBD1 - TRBV3-1/TRBV3-2 TGTGCCAGCAGCCAAGATAACAGGGGGGGACGAGGAGCTTTCTTT CASSQDNRGGRGAFF
TRBJ2-2 TRBD2 - TRBV19 TGTGCCAGTAGCAGGACTAGCGGGGGGGCCGGCACCGGGGAGCTGTTTTTT CASSRTSGGAGTGELFF
TRBJ1-1 TRBD1 - TRBV5-5 TGTGCCAGCAGGATAATACAGGGGCACACTGAAGCTTTCTTT CASRIIQGHTEAFF
TRBJ2-5 - once TRBV7-2 TGTGCCAGCAGCCCTAGGACGGCGGGGTTTGGGTTGTCAGAGACCCAGTACTTC CASSPRTAGFGLSETQYF
TRBJ2-1 TRBD1 - TRBV29-1 TGCAGCGTTGCTCGGGACAGGAAATACAATGAGCAGTTCTTC CSVARDRKYNEQFF
TRBJ2-7 TRBD1 - TRBV7-2 TGTGCCAGCAGCTTGGGGACAGGGACCCGAGGGGAGCAGTACTTC CASSLGTGTRGEQYF
TRBJ2-5 - - TRBV12-3/TRBV12-4 TGTGCCAGCAGTTTTTATGAGACCCAGTACTTC CASSFYETQYF
TRBJ2-7 TRBD2 few TRBV4-1 TGCGCCAGCAGCCAAGATCGGCGAAACGGGGGGGGCTCCTACGAGCAGTACTTC CASSQDRRNGGGSYEQYF
TRBJ2-3 TRBD2 - TRBV6-1 TGTGCCAGCAGTGAGGGGACTAGCGGCACAGATACGCAGTATTTT CASSEGTSGTDTQYF
TRBJ2-7 TRBD2 - TRBV14 TGTGCCAGCAGGCTAGCGGGGGGCCGCGAGCAGTACTTC CASRLAGGREQYF